This TCR beta chain was sequenced during a study of post-analysis software for immune sequencing data. General study findings and limits: Included in a set of a few TRBV segments more frequent in patients than controls were TRBV5-6, TRBV5-1 and TRBV20-1.

As for this clonotype: Its matching antigen is unknown.

Presence of unique molecular identifiers characterized the TCR beta cDNA libraries. TCRdb reprocessed the PCR reads via MiXCR and lists one record per CDR3 protein. The sample has about 500,000 distinct CDR3 sequences; roughly 45% are singletons. V shed 5 bases and J 7 bases; nucleotides not matched to a gene: 7. There are 13 residues in the CDR3. Germline V CDR1 and CDR2: LGHNA, YSLEER. The sequenced material came from blood. V is TRBV4-3 and J is TRBJ2-7; 8 bases agree with TRBD1. The source is a girl under 18 with multiple sclerosis. DNA of the CDR3: TGCGCCAGCAGCTCCGAACAGGGGGAGGAGCAGTACTTC. Translated, it gives CASSSEQGEEQYF.